A selection of T cell receptor beta chains follows, all from one sample in a study of T cells in Graves' hyperthyroidism and ophthalmopathy. One entry per CDR3 protein results from TCRdb running MiXCR on the multiplex PCR reads. The sample contains a few hundred thousand distinct CDR3 sequences, about 13% of which appear only once. What was sequenced was blood. These receptors all stem from a man aged 25-45 years with Graves' hyperthyroidism that later progressed to Graves' ophthalmopathy. Both conserved end residues are part of each CDR3. Each record gives: CDR3 protein, CDR3 DNA, V gene, D gene, clone size, J gene. The D gene is left open where the match is weak. Clone size is given for some rows only: seen once, a few or many times, or a class if the clone is expanded.

CASSVHSGGNYEQYF	TGTGCCAGCAGTGTCCATAGCGGGGGGAATTACGAGCAGTACTTC	TRBV27	TRBD2	few	TRBJ2-7
CASSVAGRSGNTIYF	TGTGCCAGCAGCGTGGCAGGGCGCTCTGGAAACACCATATATTTT	TRBV9	.	once	TRBJ1-3
CASSRRDRGVDEQFF	TGCGCCAGCAGCCGCCGGGACAGGGGCGTCGATGAGCAGTTCTTC	TRBV4-1	TRBD1	.	TRBJ2-1
CATSDPWTGRGQPQHF	TGTGCCACCAGTGATCCTTGGACAGGGAGGGGTCAGCCCCAGCATTTT	TRBV24-1	TRBD1	.	TRBJ1-5
CASSSHGRTGTYSNQPQHF	TGTGCCAGTAGTTCGCACGGTCGGACAGGGACTTATAGCAATCAGCCCCAGCATTTT	TRBV19	TRBD1	many	TRBJ1-5
CAWRAWGGEKLFF	TGTGCCTGGAGAGCCTGGGGCGGTGAAAAACTGTTTTTT	TRBV30	.	many	TRBJ1-4
CASSSPTGSWSQPQHF	TGCGCCAGCAGCTCTCCAACAGGGTCGTGGAGTCAGCCCCAGCATTTT	TRBV5-1	.	.	TRBJ1-5
CASRARGGHSNTEAFF	TGTGCCAGCAGAGCCCGGGGTGGGCATTCGAACACTGAAGCTTTCTTT	TRBV27	.	.	TRBJ1-1
CASSPGTGGAQYF	TGTGCCAGCAGCCCAGGGACAGGAGGTGCTCAGTACTTC	TRBV2	TRBD1	many	TRBJ2-4
CASSLAGGNGDTQYF	TGTGCCAGCAGTCTAGCGGGGGGCAATGGAGATACGCAGTATTTT	TRBV12-3/TRBV12-4	TRBD2	many	TRBJ2-3
CATSRALQGADGYTF	TGTGCCACCAGCAGAGCCCTCCAGGGGGCAGATGGCTACACCTTC	TRBV15	TRBD1	.	TRBJ1-2
CASGLVNQGASYNEQFF	TGTGCTAGTGGTTTGGTAAATCAGGGGGCCTCCTACAATGAGCAGTTCTTC	TRBV12-5	TRBD1	.	TRBJ2-1
CSGKVATNEKLFF	TGCAGCGGAAAAGTTGCAACTAATGAAAAACTGTTTTTT	TRBV29-1	.	.	TRBJ1-4
CASSLGTAPRLHF	TGTGCCAGCAGCTTAGGGACAGCTCCTCGCCTCCACTTT	TRBV11-2	.	many	TRBJ1-6
CASNIRAESYGYTF	TGTGCCAGCAATATCAGGGCGGAGAGCTATGGCTACACCTTC	TRBV6-1	.	many	TRBJ1-2
CASSLALLISGNTIYF	TGCGCCAGCAGCTTGGCCTTGCTGATTTCTGGAAACACCATATATTTT	TRBV5-1	.	many	TRBJ1-3
CASSLPGGFGAQYF	TGTGCCAGCAGTTTACCGGGGGGATTCGGCGCGCAGTATTTT	TRBV28	TRBD2	many	TRBJ2-3
CASSLGLAGGPGELFF	TGTGCCAGCAGTTTGGGACTAGCGGGGGGGCCCGGGGAGCTGTTTTTT	TRBV12-3/TRBV12-4	TRBD2	few	TRBJ2-2
CASSTRDRSTDTQYF	TGTGCCAGCAGTACACGGGACAGAAGCACAGATACGCAGTATTTT	TRBV6-1	TRBD1	.	TRBJ2-3
CASSQDAGGYGYTF	TGTGCCAGCAGCCAAGATGCGGGCGGCTATGGCTACACCTTC	TRBV3-1	.	many	TRBJ1-2
CASSRYITDTQYF	TGTGCCAGCAGCAGATATATCACAGATACGCAGTATTTT	TRBV27	.	few	TRBJ2-3
CASRTGTGGGGYTF	TGTGCCAGCAGGACAGGGACAGGGGGTGGCGGCTACACCTTC	TRBV6-1	TRBD1	.	TRBJ1-2
CASSLAGRVWGDPPKNYGYTF	TGTGCCAGCAGCTTAGCAGGCAGGGTTTGGGGGGACCCCCCAAAAAACTATGGCTACACCTTC	TRBV11-1	.	.	TRBJ1-2
CASSYSYIQLGNSNQPQHF	TGTGCCAGCAGTTACTCCTACATCCAACTAGGGAATAGCAATCAGCCCCAGCATTTT	TRBV6-5	.	many	TRBJ1-5
CASGNVRKNTEAFF	TGTGCTAGTGGTAACGTACGGAAGAACACTGAAGCTTTCTTT	TRBV12-5	.	many	TRBJ1-1
CASSEQGGTYEQYF	TGTGCCAGCAGTGAACAGGGAGGCACCTACGAGCAGTACTTC	TRBV6-1	.	many	TRBJ2-7
CASSEAPAPRDREETQYF	TGTGCCAGCAGCGAGGCCCCCGCCCCCAGGGACAGGGAAGAGACCCAGTACTTC	TRBV9	TRBD1	few	TRBJ2-5
CSVEEVHGYTF	TGCAGCGTTGAAGAGGTCCATGGCTACACCTTC	TRBV29-1	.	few	TRBJ1-2
CASSLGRPSTDTQYF	TGTGCCAGCAGCCTTGGGCGACCTAGCACAGATACGCAGTATTTT	TRBV2	.	many	TRBJ2-3
CASSSRGARSSYNEQFF	TGTGCCAGCAGCTCTCGGGGGGCCCGGAGCTCCTACAATGAGCAGTTCTTC	TRBV7-9	.	.	TRBJ2-1
CASSIGTGQVNEQFF	TGCGCCAGCAGCATCGGGACAGGACAAGTCAATGAGCAGTTCTTC	TRBV5-1	TRBD1	.	TRBJ2-1
CASSYSGGSSGANVLTF	TGTGCCAGCAGCTATTCAGGGGGCTCCTCTGGGGCCAACGTCCTGACTTTC	TRBV7-9	TRBD1	.	TRBJ2-6
CASSLVARENTGELFF	TGTGCCAGCAGCTTAGTAGCGCGGGAGAACACCGGGGAGCTGTTTTTT	TRBV13	.	.	TRBJ2-2
CASSYSHAGSYNEQFF	TGTGCCAGCAGTTACTCACACGCTGGCTCCTACAATGAGCAGTTCTTC	TRBV6-5	.	.	TRBJ2-1
CASSVQGYGYTF	TGTGCCAGCAGCGTTCAGGGGTATGGCTACACCTTC	TRBV7-9	.	.	TRBJ1-2
CASSLPGGTYGYTF	TGTGCCAGCAGCTTGCCCGGGGGCACCTATGGCTACACCTTC	TRBV5-4	.	few	TRBJ1-2